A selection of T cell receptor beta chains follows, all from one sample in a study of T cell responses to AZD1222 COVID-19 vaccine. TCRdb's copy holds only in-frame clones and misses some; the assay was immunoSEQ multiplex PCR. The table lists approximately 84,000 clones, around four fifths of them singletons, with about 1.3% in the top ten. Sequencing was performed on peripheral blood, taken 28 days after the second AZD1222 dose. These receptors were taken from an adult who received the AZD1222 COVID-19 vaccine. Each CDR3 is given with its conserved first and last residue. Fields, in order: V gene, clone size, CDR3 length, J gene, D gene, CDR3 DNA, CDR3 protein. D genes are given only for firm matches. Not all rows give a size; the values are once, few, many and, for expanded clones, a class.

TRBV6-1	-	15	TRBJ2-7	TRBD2	TGTGCCAGCAGTGATAGCGGGATCAGCTCCTACGAGCAGTACTTC	CASSDSGISSYEQYF
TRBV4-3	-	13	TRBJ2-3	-	TGCGCCAGCAGCCAAGATCCCCAGGGCACGCAGTATTTT	CASSQDPQGTQYF
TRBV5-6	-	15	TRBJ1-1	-	TGTGCCAGCAGCTTTACCAGGGTGCTGAACACTGAAGCTTTCTTT	CASSFTRVLNTEAFF
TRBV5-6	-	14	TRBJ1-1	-	TGTGCCAGCAGCTTGTGGGTGATGAACACTGAAGCTTTCTTT	CASSLWVMNTEAFF
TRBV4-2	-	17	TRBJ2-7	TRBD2	TGTGCCAGCAGCCAAGGTGGGACTAGCGGGAATTCCTACGAGCAGTACTTC	CASSQGGTSGNSYEQYF
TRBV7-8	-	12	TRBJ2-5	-	TGTGCCAGCAGCGCGGAGCCCACTACTCGGTACTTC	CASSAEPTTRYF
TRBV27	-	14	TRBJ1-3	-	TGTGCCAGCAGTTTAGGACCCTCTGGAAACACCATATATTTT	CASSLGPSGNTIYF
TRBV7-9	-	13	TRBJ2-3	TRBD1	TGTGCCAGCCCCCCCGACAGGGTCGATACGCAGTATTTT	CASPPDRVDTQYF
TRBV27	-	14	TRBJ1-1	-	TGTGCCAGCGGTAACAGCGTCTTTGTCACTGAAGCTTTCTTT	CASGNSVFVTEAFF
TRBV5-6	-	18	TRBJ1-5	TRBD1	TGTGCCAGCAGCTCCGACCGGGACAGGAGGACTTACAATCAGCCCCAGCATTTT	CASSSDRDRRTYNQPQHF
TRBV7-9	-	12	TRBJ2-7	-	TGTGCCAGCAGCGAAAACCCCTACGAGCAGTACTTC	CASSENPYEQYF
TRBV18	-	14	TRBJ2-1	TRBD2	TGTGCCAGCTCACCTCCAGGCGGGAGGGATGAGCAGTTCTTC	CASSPPGGRDEQFF
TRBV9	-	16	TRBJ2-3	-	TGTGCCAGCAGCGGGGGGCGGGAAACTAGCACAGATACGCAGTATTTT	CASSGGRETSTDTQYF
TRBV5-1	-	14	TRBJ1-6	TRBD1	TGCGCCAGCAGCTTGGACAGGGGTAATTCACCCCTCCACTTT	CASSLDRGNSPLHF
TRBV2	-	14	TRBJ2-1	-	TGTGCCAGCAGTGGGAGAGACTACTACAATGAGCAGTTCTTC	CASSGRDYYNEQFF
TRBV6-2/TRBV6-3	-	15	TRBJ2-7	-	TGTGCCAGCAGTACTCAAGAGGGGGGGCCCTACGAGCAGTACTTC	CASSTQEGGPYEQYF
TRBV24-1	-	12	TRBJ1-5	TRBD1	TGTGCCACAGCCACAGGGGATCAGCCCCAGCATTTT	CATATGDQPQHF
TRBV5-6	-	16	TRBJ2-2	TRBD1	TGTGCCAGCAGCTACAGGACAGGGGGGCACACCGGGGAGCTGTTTTTT	CASSYRTGGHTGELFF
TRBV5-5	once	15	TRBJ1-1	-	TGTGCCAGCAGCTTGTTCCTACAGGGGAACACTGAAGCTTTCTTT	CASSLFLQGNTEAFF
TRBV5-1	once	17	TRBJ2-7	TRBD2	TGCGCCAGCAGCTTGAAAGGCTCAGGACTAGCGGACCACGAGCAGTACTTC	CASSLKGSGLADHEQYF
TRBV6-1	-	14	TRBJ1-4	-	TGTGCCAGCAGTGAAGAGATAGCTAATGAAAAACTGTTTTTT	CASSEEIANEKLFF
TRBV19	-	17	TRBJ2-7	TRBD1	TGTGCCAGTAGTATAGCCACCTCCGGGACAGGACCCTACGAGCAGTACTTC	CASSIATSGTGPYEQYF
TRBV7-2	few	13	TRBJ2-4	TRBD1	TGTGCCAGCAGCCCCCACAGGGGTGACATTCAGTACTTC	CASSPHRGDIQYF
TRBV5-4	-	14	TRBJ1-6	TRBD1	TGTGCCAGCAGCACAGACAGGGTGGATTCACCCCTCCACTTT	CASSTDRVDSPLHF
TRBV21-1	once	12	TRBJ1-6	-	TGTGCCCAGGGTGGGGGGGGTTCACCCCTCCACTTT	CAQGGGGSPLHF
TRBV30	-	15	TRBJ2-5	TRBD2	TGTGCCTGGAGTAAAAGCGGGATTAGACAAGAGACCCAGTACTTC	CAWSKSGIRQETQYF
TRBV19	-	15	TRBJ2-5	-	TGTGCCAGTAGTTTTTTCGGGGGCAGTCAAGAGACCCAGTACTTC	CASSFFGGSQETQYF
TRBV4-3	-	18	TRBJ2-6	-	TGCGCCAGCAGCCAATCTGAGGGATTCGCCTCTGGGGCCAACGTCCTGACTTTC	CASSQSEGFASGANVLTF
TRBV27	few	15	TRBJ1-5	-	TGTGCCAGCAGGGGGGGTGGGTTGAGCAATCAGCCCCAGCATTTT	CASRGGGLSNQPQHF
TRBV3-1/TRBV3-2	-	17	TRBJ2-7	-	TGTGCCAGCAGCCAGTTAACTCGATGGGCGGGCCGCTACGAGCAGTACTTC	CASSQLTRWAGRYEQYF
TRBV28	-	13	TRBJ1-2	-	TGTGCCAGCATACGAGGGGAGGGCTATGGCTACACCTTC	CASIRGEGYGYTF
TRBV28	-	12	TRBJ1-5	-	TGTGCCAGCAGTCTATTAAATCAGCCCCAGCATTTT	CASSLLNQPQHF
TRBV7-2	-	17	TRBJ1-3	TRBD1	TGTGCCAGCAGCTTTTCTACAGGGGGTTTTTCTGGAAACACCATATATTTT	CASSFSTGGFSGNTIYF
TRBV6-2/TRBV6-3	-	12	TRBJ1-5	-	TGTGCCAGCAGTTCAGGGAGCCAGCCCCAGCATTTT	CASSSGSQPQHF
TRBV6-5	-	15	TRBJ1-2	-	TGTGCCAGCAGTTTGCAGGGCAGAAGTAACTATGGCTACACCTTC	CASSLQGRSNYGYTF
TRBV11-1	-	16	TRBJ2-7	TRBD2	TGTGCCAGCAGCGCCCGCCCGGGACTACTTTCCTACGAGCAGTACTTC	CASSARPGLLSYEQYF
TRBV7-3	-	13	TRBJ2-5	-	TGTGCCAGCAGCCCGGGGGCCGGGGAGACCCAGTACTTC	CASSPGAGETQYF
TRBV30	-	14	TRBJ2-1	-	TGTGCCTCTCCCGGACGGCGGGATGGGAATGAGCAGTTCTTC	CASPGRRDGNEQFF
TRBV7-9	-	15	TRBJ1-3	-	TGTGCCAGCAGCCAGGACGGGAACTCTGGAAACACCATATATTTT	CASSQDGNSGNTIYF
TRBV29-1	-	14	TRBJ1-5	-	TGCAGCGTTGTTACAGGCCCTCGGGGTCAGCCCCAGCATTTT	CSVVTGPRGQPQHF
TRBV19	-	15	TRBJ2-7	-	TGTGCCAGTAGTAGTCCGGGACGGAGTTCCTACGAGCAGTACTTC	CASSSPGRSSYEQYF
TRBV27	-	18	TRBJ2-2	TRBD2	TGTGCCAGCAGTTCGGGGGGGCTAGCGGGAGGGAACACCGGGGAGCTGTTTTTT	CASSSGGLAGGNTGELFF
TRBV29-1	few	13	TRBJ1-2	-	TGCAGCGTCTGGGACACCACTAACTATGGCTACACCTTC	CSVWDTTNYGYTF
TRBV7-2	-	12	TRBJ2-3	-	TGTGCCAGCGGGTCTGGCACAGATACGCAGTATTTT	CASGSGTDTQYF
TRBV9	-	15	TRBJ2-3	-	TGTGCCAGCAGCCCAGTGGGGGATCCCACAGATACGCAGTATTTT	CASSPVGDPTDTQYF
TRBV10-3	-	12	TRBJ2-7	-	TGTGCCATCAGTGAAATACCCAACGAGCAGTACTTC	CAISEIPNEQYF
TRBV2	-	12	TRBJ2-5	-	TGTGCCAGCAGAAATATACAAGAGACCCAGTACTTC	CASRNIQETQYF
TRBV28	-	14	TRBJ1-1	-	TGTGCCAGCAGTTCAGCAGAAACGAACACTGAAGCTTTCTTT	CASSSAETNTEAFF
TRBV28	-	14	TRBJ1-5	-	TGTGCCAGTGGTCTGGACATCCGCAATCAGCCCCAGCATTTT	CASGLDIRNQPQHF
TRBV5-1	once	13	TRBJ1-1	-	TGCGCCAGCAGCTCCCTTCCGAACACTGAAGCTTTCTTT	CASSSLPNTEAFF
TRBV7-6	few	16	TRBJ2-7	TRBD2	TGTGCCAGCAGCTTAGCCGGACTAGCGGGAGCTTGGGAGCAGTACTTC	CASSLAGLAGAWEQYF
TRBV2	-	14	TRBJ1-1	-	TGTGCCAGCAGTGGGAGGGCCTTTGCCACTGAAGCTTTCTTT	CASSGRAFATEAFF